The 10 T cell receptor beta chains below all came from one sample that was sequenced in a study of T cell responses to AZD1222 COVID-19 vaccine. Generated by immunoSEQ multiplex PCR, the TCRdb table keeps only in-frame clones and is missing some. The data contain 130,000 or so clones, over 90% of them singletons. The specimen comprised peripheral blood, sampled on day 0 of AZD1222 vaccination. The receptor set was obtained from an adult in good health.

This clone was seen only a few times. The junction departs from the called germline gene at one end, perhaps through a read error. The genes are TRBV7-7 and TRBJ2-2; D is unclear. This CDR3 comprises 14 residues. Germline CDR1 SSHAT, CDR2 FNYEAQ (reference sequence). The chain's CDR3 is CASSLDLVTGELFF. The DNA for the CDR3 is TGTGCTAGCAGCTTAGATCTGGTCACCGGGGAGCTGTTTTTT.

The rearrangement joins TRBV25-1 to TRBJ1-1; 8 bases align to TRBD1. Germline V gene lookup returns CDR1 MGHDK and CDR2 SYGVNS. This CDR3 region has 14 residues. V dropped 6 bases and J dropped 5; count of bases not matched to a gene: 8. The CDR3 is CASRDPRQGTEAFF. The DNA for the CDR3 is TGTGCCAGCAGGGATCCTAGACAGGGGACTGAAGCTTTCTTT.

This clone has just a few counts. The gene calls are TRBV30 and TRBJ1-1; a possible D gene is TRBD1 (5 bases). The V gene's germline CDR1 is GTSNPN and CDR2 SVGIG (reference sequence). The CDR3 runs 12 residues. V gave up 4 bases and J gave up 4 bases, with 10 bases separating them. The CDR3 is CAWTRASTEAFF. The DNA for the CDR3 is TGTGCCTGGACCAGGGCCAGCACTGAAGCTTTCTTT.

This chain joins TRBV5-4 and TRBJ2-3; TRBD1 matches at 10 bases. V shed 0 bases and J 0 bases; nucleotides not matched to a gene: 13. Germline loops: CDR1 SGHNT, CDR2 YYREEE (reference sequence). The CDR3 runs 20 residues. In DNA, the CDR3 is TGTGCCAGCAGCTTGGGTTTCCGGGACAGGGGAGGCCCTAGCACAGATACGCAGTATTTT. It encodes CASSLGFRDRGGPSTDTQYF.

The chain is built from TRBV6-5 and TRBJ1-1; no definite D call. The ends were cut back, 5 bases at V and 6 bases at J, with 10 bases in the middle. This CDR3 is 12 amino acids long. In germline, CDR1 is MNHEY, CDR2 SVGAGI. Here the CDR3 DNA reads TGTGCCAGCAGTCTCGGCGGACCTGAAGCTTTCTTT. Its translation: CASSLGGPEAFF.

The rearrangement joins TRBV7-2 to TRBJ1-1; tentative D call: TRBD1 (5 bases). Trimming took 4 bases from V and 5 from J, leaving 20 bases between them. CDR3 length: 16 amino acids. CDR1 is SGHTA and CDR2 is FQGNSA in the germline V gene. The CDR3 region has the DNA TGTGCCAGCAGCTCCAGTGGTACAGGAGCGGCGACTGAAGCTTTCTTT. Amino acid sequence: CASSSSGTGAATEAFF.

This chain connects TRBV27 to TRBJ1-1; possible D gene TRBD1, 5 bases. CDR3 length: 15 amino acids. Trimming removed 3 bases from V and 4 bases from J, with 15 bases in between. Per the germline V gene, CDR1 is MNHEY and CDR2 is SMNVEV (reference sequence). The CDR3 DNA is TGTGCCAGCAGTTTCCAAGGGGTACAAGGCACTGAAGCTTTCTTT. This encodes CASSFQGVQGTEAFF.

V and J are TRBV21-1 and TRBJ2-3; TRBD2, the table's D call, was not compared with the DNA. TRBV21-1 is described as a pseudogene. There are 16 residues in the CDR3. The CDR3 spells CASSNGGRLGTDTQYF. CDR3 DNA sequence: TGTGCCAGCAGCAATGGGGGGAGACTAGGCACAGATACGCAGTATTTT.

V gene TRBV19 combines with J gene TRBJ2-7; D is unresolved. Germline CDR1 LNHDA, CDR2 SQIVND (reference sequence). The ends were cut back, 8 bases at V and 1 base at J, with 15 bases in the middle. This CDR3 spans 14 amino acids. The CDR3 here is CASASQEESYEQYF. CDR3 bases: TGTGCCAGTGCCTCACAAGAGGAATCCTACGAGCAGTACTTC.

This clone was seen only a few times. The rearrangement uses TRBV20-1 and TRBJ1-2; no definite D call. This CDR3 is built from 14 residues. The V and J ends lost 3 bases and 0 bases respectively, with 11 bases between them. Germline V gene lookup returns CDR1 DFQATT and CDR2 SNEGSKA (reference sequence). DNA for the CDR3: TGCAGTGCTAGTCATGGGGTATCTAACTATGGCTACACCTTC. It specifies CSASHGVSNYGYTF.